What follows are 27 T cell receptor beta chains derived from one specimen sequenced in a study of shared clonotypes between healthy human individuals. Here immunoSEQ multiplex PCR was the method, and the copy in TCRdb shows in-frame clones only, minus some. Among 2 million to 3 million clones listed, roughly 93% were seen once. Sequenced input: naive CD4+ T cells from PBMCs. Regarding subset: CD45RA+ positively selected. The receptors were sampled from a man between 18 and 29 years old in good health. Some clones in this sample may be carry-over from other donors' samples.

The chain employs TRBV4-2 and TRBJ2-5; D remains unclear. V was trimmed by 4 bases and J by 3 bases, leaving 12 bases between them. This CDR3 has 14 amino acids. Germline assignment: CDR1 LGHNA and CDR2 YNFKEQ. CDR3 residues: CASSPPKREETQYF. The CDR3 nucleotides read TGTGCCAGCAGCCCCCCTAAACGAGAAGAGACCCAGTACTTC.

As to this clone: A read error may be the cause here, since a much bigger clone is one base away. The gene calls are TRBV5-4 and TRBJ1-1; D is unclear. The CDR3 runs 13 residues. Germline V gene sequence: CDR1 SGHNT, CDR2 YYREEE (reference sequence). V lost 0 bases and J 0 bases, leaving 3 bases between the germline ends. This chain's CDR3 is CASSLVVNTEAFF. The CDR3 DNA follows: TGTGCCAGCAGCTTGGTGGTGAACACTGAAGCTTTCTTT.

The CDR3 sequence: CAISGEGGRAFF. The CDR3 nucleotides read TGTGCCATCAGTGGAGAGGGGGGCCGGGCTTTCTTT. The chain recombines TRBV10-3 with TRBJ1-1; maybe TRBD1 (6 bases). V lost 4 bases to trimming and J lost 11 bases, with 14 bases between them. Germline V gene data show CDR1 as ENHRY and CDR2 as SYGVKD. This CDR3 has 12 residues.

Of note for this clone: Other DNA sequences within the sample encode an identical CDR3. The chain carries TRBV11-3 and TRBJ2-3; D ambiguous. Trimming took 1 base from V and 1 from J, leaving 6 bases between them. CDR1 is SGHNT, CDR2 YENEEA, per germline. CDR3 length: 14 residues. CDR3 nucleotides: TGTGCCAGCAGCTTAGGTCGCGGCACAGATACGCAGTATTTT. Translation gives CASSLGRGTDTQYF.

The V call is TRBV18, the J call TRBJ2-7; 10 bases are shared with TRBD1. CDR1 KGHSH and CDR2 LQKENI come from the germline V gene. The CDR3 is 15 residues long. The ends lost 5 bases at V and 3 bases at J; junction bases unmatched: 7. The CDR3 bases are TGTGCCAGCTCATCTGGTGGGACAGGGGACTACGAGCAGTACTTC. Its protein is CASSSGGTGDYEQYF.

The V gene is TRBV19, the J gene TRBJ1-5, with D perhaps TRBD1 (6 bases). V was cut by 3 bases and J by 9 bases, with 15 bases left in between. The germline V gene has CDR1 LNHDA and CDR2 SQIVND (reference sequence). This CDR3 contains 14 residues. This CDR3 is CASSISGALRPQHF. CDR3 DNA sequence: TGTGCCAGTAGTATTTCGGGGGCCTTACGGCCCCAGCATTTT.

The chain has TRBV7-2 and TRBJ2-1; D is ambiguous. Trimming pared 5 bases from V and 1 base from J, leaving 12 bases between. Germline CDR1 SGHTA, CDR2 FQGNSA. The CDR3 length is 15 residues. The CDR3 reads CASSQDPGSYNEQFF. In DNA form, the CDR3 reads TGTGCCAGCAGCCAAGACCCTGGATCCTACAATGAGCAGTTCTTC.

The chain uses TRBV25-1 and TRBJ2-6, with TRBD1 matching 9 bases. This CDR3 is 16 amino acids long. Unmatched junction bases numbered 9, after V lost 4 bases and J lost 8 bases. Germline V gene sequence: CDR1 MGHDK, CDR2 SYGVNS. The CDR3 loop reads CASSVAGTGRTNVLTF. The CDR3 DNA reads as TGTGCCAGCAGTGTAGCCGGGACAGGGAGGACCAACGTCCTGACTTTC.

The chain carries TRBV18 and TRBJ1-5, with 10 bases aligning to TRBD1. The V and J ends lost 0 bases and 7 bases, in that order; junction bases with no gene match: 3. The CDR3 covers 15 residues. The V gene's germline CDR1 is KGHSH and CDR2 LQKENI. Written as DNA, the CDR3 is TGTGCCAGCTCACCACCGGGGACAGGGGCACAGCCCCAGCATTTT. This gives the protein CASSPPGTGAQPQHF.

The rearrangement links TRBV7-2 to TRBJ2-1; D gene unclear. The CDR3 consists of 13 residues. Germline V gene lookup returns CDR1 SGHTA and CDR2 FQGNSA. Between the trimmed V and J ends, which lost 0 bases and 8 bases, there was a span of 8 bases. This CDR3 is CASSLASTDEQFF. For the CDR3, the DNA is TGTGCCAGCAGCTTAGCGTCTACGGATGAGCAGTTCTTC.

The chain joins TRBV4-3 to TRBJ2-1; 7 bases fit TRBD2. The ends lost 0 bases at V and 8 bases at J; junction bases unmatched: 4. The CDR3 has 14 amino acids. The germline V gene has CDR1 LGHNA and CDR2 YSLEER. The CDR3 protein is CASSQDRAGDEQFF. CDR3 DNA: TGCGCCAGCAGCCAAGATAGGGCGGGGGATGAGCAGTTCTTC.

The chain links TRBV7-9 to TRBJ1-2; D possibly corresponds to TRBD1 (6 bases). This CDR3 comprises 16 residues. Per germline, CDR1 SEHNR and CDR2 FQNEAQ (reference sequence). Trimming removed 4 bases at V and 5 bases at J, with 20 bases between. The CDR3 protein is CASSSHGTRGHYGYTF. The CDR3 DNA reads TGTGCCAGCAGCTCCCACGGGACACGAGGGCATTATGGCTACACCTTC.

The rearrangement links TRBV5-6 to TRBJ1-5; possibly TRBD1 for D (5 bases). Trimming pared 1 base from V and 3 bases from J, leaving 8 bases between. Germline lookup yields CDR1 SGHDT and CDR2 YYEEEE. This CDR3 region has 14 residues. CDR3 nucleotide sequence: TGTGCCAGCAGCTTGCGGGACCACAATCAGCCCCAGCATTTT. Translation: CASSLRDHNQPQHF.

V gene TRBV11-2 combines with J gene TRBJ2-5; D is unclear. From germline, CDR1 is SGHAT and CDR2 FQNNGV. This CDR3 comprises 17 residues. Trimming shortened V by 0 bases and J by 6 bases, and 20 bases separated the two germline ends. CDR3 loop: CASSLEVGNRETKTQYF. Written as DNA, the CDR3 is TGTGCCAGCAGCTTAGAGGTGGGCAACAGAGAAACAAAGACCCAGTACTTC. Full variable domain (outside the CDR3, taken from reference TRBV11-2 and TRBJ2-5): EAGVAQSPRYKIIEKRQSVAFWCNPISGHATLYWYQQILGQGPKLLIQFQNNGVVDDSQLPKDRFSAERLKGVDSTLKIQPAKLEDSAVYLCASSLEVGNRETKTQYFGPGTRLLVL.

This sequence joins TRBV7-2 and TRBJ2-7, with TRBD1 matching 10 bases. Germline loops: CDR1 SGHTA, CDR2 FQGNSA. This CDR3 has 16 residues. The V segment lost 1 base and the J segment 5 bases; nucleotides outside the gene matches: 8. CDR3 DNA: TGTGCCAGCAGCTTAGAAATCCGGGACAGGGGTCACGAGCAGTACTTC. Amino acids: CASSLEIRDRGHEQYF.

The chain carries TRBV7-9 and TRBJ2-2; D uncertain. Germline V lookup: CDR1 SEHNR, CDR2 FQNEAQ (reference sequence). V lost 1 base, J lost 6 bases, and 12 bases lay in between. CDR3 length equals 15 residues. The CDR3 sequence is CASSLVYRSPGELFF. As DNA, the CDR3 is TGTGCCAGCAGCTTAGTATACAGAAGCCCCGGGGAGCTGTTTTTT.

This chain joins TRBV6-5 and TRBJ2-5; D remains unclear. The CDR3 totals 16 residues. Looked up from germline, CDR1 is MNHEY and CDR2 is SVGAGI. V was cut by 0 bases and J by 5 bases, with 16 bases left in between. CDR3 DNA sequence: TGTGCCAGCAGTTACTCGAACCCCGGTACCATGGAGACCCAGTACTTC. It yields the protein CASSYSNPGTMETQYF.

The J gene is TRBJ1-3, the V gene TRBV6-5; D remains ambiguous. The V end was cut by 6 bases, the J end by 5 bases, with 11 bases between. CDR1 is MNHEY and CDR2 is SVGAGI in the germline V gene. The CDR3 consists of 13 residues. In DNA form, the CDR3 reads TGTGCCAGCAGGGCATATGGCCGAAACACCATATATTTT. Translating it yields CASRAYGRNTIYF.

This rearrangement joins TRBV2 to TRBJ1-5; D not resolved. The CDR3 consists of 13 residues. The germline V gene encodes CDR1 SNHLY and CDR2 FYNNEI. Trimming removed 4 bases at V and 7 bases at J, with 11 bases between. This chain's CDR3 is CASSVPSGQPQHF. The CDR3 region has the DNA TGTGCCAGCAGTGTACCCTCCGGGCAGCCCCAGCATTTT.

This sequence joins TRBV7-9 and TRBJ1-6; no firm D call. Germline CDR1 reads SEHNR; CDR2 reads FQNEAQ (reference sequence). This CDR3 has 12 residues. V gave up 5 bases and J gave up 8 bases, with 7 bases separating them. DNA for the CDR3: TGTGCCAGCAGCGTTGGAGATTCACCCCTCCACTTT. Translation: CASSVGDSPLHF.

CDR3 sequence reads: CASRRGGTGYNEQFF. DNA for the CDR3: TGTGCCAGCAGGCGGGGCGGGACAGGTTACAATGAGCAGTTCTTC. The rearrangement uses TRBV6-5 and TRBJ2-1; 8 nucleotides line up with TRBD1. The CDR3 loop spans 15 amino acids. Germline assignment: CDR1 MNHEY and CDR2 SVGAGI. V trimming: 6 bases; J trimming: 4 bases; junction bases outside the gene matches: 8.

This clone was found once. The rearrangement uses TRBV7-2 and TRBJ2-1; 11 bases map to TRBD2. Germline-derived CDR1 and CDR2 are SGHTA and FQGNSA. J gave up 3 bases and V 6 bases, and 4 bases lay outside the gene matches. The CDR3 is 15 amino acids. The CDR3 here is CASRGLAANYNEQFF. CDR3 DNA: TGTGCCAGCAGGGGACTAGCGGCAAACTACAATGAGCAGTTCTTC.

This chain uses TRBV29-1 with TRBJ1-4; D may be TRBD1 (5 bases). Trimming left V 8 bases short and J 5 bases short, with 18 bases between. Germline CDR1 reads SQVTM; CDR2 reads ANQGSEA. The CDR3 extends over 14 amino acids. The CDR3 loop reads CSIVAGTGNEKLFF. In nucleotides, the CDR3 is TGCAGCATAGTCGCCGGGACGGGGAATGAAAAACTGTTTTTT.

The CDR3 reads CASSPTLGGSYEQYF. The CDR3 nucleotides read TGTGCCAGCAGTCCCACGCTCGGGGGGAGCTACGAGCAGTACTTC. The chain links TRBV28 to TRBJ2-7; 7 bases are a match to TRBD2. V dropped 5 bases and J dropped 3; count of bases not matched to a gene: 10. The CDR3 length is 15 residues. In germline, CDR1 is MDHEN, CDR2 SYDVKM.

The chain links TRBV7-2 to TRBJ2-7; TRBD1 agrees at 7 bases. V shed 5 bases, J shed 2 bases, and the junction held 3 bases outside the gene matches. This CDR3 has 13 amino acids. Germline V gene data show CDR1 as SGHTA and CDR2 as FQGNSA. The CDR3 region is CASSRTGAYEQYF. CDR3 sequence (DNA): TGTGCCAGCAGCAGGACAGGAGCCTACGAGCAGTACTTC.

For the CDR3, the DNA is TGTGCCAGTAGTGCAAAACAGGGGGTAGCTGAAGCTTTCTTT. Its translation is CASSAKQGVAEAFF. The chain couples TRBV19 to TRBJ1-1; 8 nucleotides match TRBD1. Per the germline V gene, CDR1 is LNHDA and CDR2 is SQIVND (reference sequence). The CDR3 sequence is 14 residues long. Trimming took 5 bases from V and 6 from J; bases not matched to a gene: 8.

The chain couples TRBV9 to TRBJ1-4; weak D call: TRBD1 (5 bases). Trimming pared 0 bases from V and 5 bases from J, leaving 11 bases between. CDR3 length: 15 residues. The germline V gene has CDR1 SGDLS and CDR2 YYNGEE. Written as DNA, the CDR3 is TGTGCCAGCAGCGTAGAGGGCCGGGGGAATGAAAAACTGTTTTTT. This translates into CASSVEGRGNEKLFF.